Below, 29 T cell receptor beta chains from the same sample are listed, as sequenced in a study of T cells in pancreatic ductal adenocarcinoma. No neoadjuvant therapy was given to the selected pancreatic ductal adenocarcinoma patients before their surgery. Clones were read by immunoSEQ multiplex PCR, and TCRdb kept only the in-frame ones, dropping some. The data show over 85,000 clones, with roughly 96% seen just once and roughly 3.1% held by the top ten. Sequenced material: PBMCs. The source is a human donor with pancreatic ductal adenocarcinoma.

In its sample, this clone was seen once. V gene TRBV28 combines with J gene TRBJ2-2; 9 nucleotides align to TRBD2. The CDR3 length is 16 residues. J was trimmed by 2 bases and V by 3 bases; bases with no gene match: 4. CDR1 is MDHEN and CDR2 is SYDVKM in the germline V gene. As DNA, the CDR3 is TGTGCCAGCAGTTTGCGACTAGCGGCTAACACCGGGGAGCTGTTTTTT. The encoded protein is CASSLRLAANTGELFF.

The chain links TRBV29-1 to TRBJ1-1, with TRBD1 identical over 8 bases. In germline, CDR1 is SQVTM, CDR2 ANQGSEA. The junction had 7 bases not matched to a gene; V was cut back by 6 bases and J by 4 bases. The CDR3 consists of 13 residues. Here the CDR3 reads CSVQGAVGTEAFF. The CDR3 coding sequence is TGCAGCGTCCAGGGGGCAGTTGGCACTGAAGCTTTCTTT. The full variable domain, its missing parts supplied by reference TRBV29-1 and TRBJ1-1, is SAVISQKPSRDICQRGTSLTIQCQVDSQVTMMFWYRQQPGQSLTLIATANQGSEATYESGFVIDKFPISRPNLTFSTLTVSNMSPEDSSIYLCSVQGAVGTEAFFGQGTRLTVV.

The chain joins TRBV5-1 to TRBJ2-7; TRBD1 agrees at 8 bases. Germline V gene lookup returns CDR1 SGHRS and CDR2 YFSETQ. V gave up 1 base and J gave up 4 bases; unmatched junction bases: 10. This CDR3 is built from 16 residues. The CDR3 sequence is CASSLSPGTGRYEQYF. The CDR3 DNA reads TGCGCCAGCAGCTTGTCGCCCGGGACAGGCCGGTACGAGCAGTACTTC.

The CDR3 bases are TGTGCCAGCAGCTTTTCCGGGAGCTCCTACAATGAGCAGTTCTTC. As protein: CASSFSGSSYNEQFF. V and J are TRBV4-2 and TRBJ2-1, with a weak D call TRBD2 (6 bases). Per the germline V gene, CDR1 is LGHNA and CDR2 is YNFKEQ. Trimming took off 5 bases at V and 0 bases at J, with 11 bases between the two ends. This CDR3 spans 15 amino acids.

The V gene is TRBV11-1, the J gene TRBJ2-2; 10 positions agree with TRBD2. CDR1 is SGHAT, CDR2 FQDESV, per germline (reference sequence). The CDR3 totals 14 residues. The ends lost 3 bases at V and 6 bases at J; junction bases unmatched: 1. CDR3 in amino acids: CASSFLAGAGELFF. CDR3 DNA: TGTGCCAGCAGCTTTCTAGCGGGAGCCGGGGAGCTGTTTTTT.

The chain recombines TRBV9 with TRBJ2-1; 10 bases align to TRBD2. Per germline, CDR1 SGDLS and CDR2 YYNGEE. V shed 0 bases and J 5 bases; nucleotides not matched to a gene: 5. The CDR3 runs to 16 residues. CDR3 in DNA: TGTGCCAGCAGCGTAGACCTCGGACTAGCGGACAATGAGCAGTTCTTC. Translation: CASSVDLGLADNEQFF. The whole variable domain, filled in from reference TRBV9 and TRBJ2-1, reads DSGVTQTPKHLITATGQRVTLRCSPRSGDLSVYWYQQSLDQGLQFLIQYYNGEERAKGNILERFSAQQFPDLHSELNLSSLELGDSALYFCASSVDLGLADNEQFFGPGTRLTVL.

The chain is built from TRBV18 and TRBJ2-7, with D possibly matching TRBD2 (6 bases). Trimming pared 3 bases from V and 4 bases from J, leaving 16 bases between. Germline CDR1 KGHSH, CDR2 LQKENI. CDR3 length: 15 residues. The CDR3: CASSPPGLSGYEQYF. DNA for the CDR3: TGTGCCAGCTCACCGCCGGGACTCAGCGGTTACGAGCAGTACTTC.

This chain links TRBV2 with TRBJ2-6; possible D gene TRBD2, 5 bases. V was cut by 9 bases and J by 0 bases, with 12 bases left in between. Germline CDR1 SNHLY, CDR2 FYNNEI. This CDR3 has 15 amino acids. The CDR3 is CASRRGSSGANVLTF. The CDR3 bases are TGTGCCAGTCGTCGTGGGAGCTCTGGGGCCAACGTCCTGACTTTC.

About this clone itself: Relative to the germline gene, one junction end is altered; a read error may explain this. V is TRBV7-6 and J is TRBJ2-2, with 8 bases that match TRBD2. From germline, CDR1 is SGHVS and CDR2 FNYEAQ. The CDR3 totals 16 residues. Here the CDR3 DNA reads TGTGCCAGCACCTTAGACATTAGCGGGAATAACGGGGAGCTGTTTTTT. Amino acids: CASTLDISGNNGELFF.

This chain joins TRBV30 and TRBJ2-5, with 8 bases lining up with TRBD2. After removal of 5 bases from V and 9 bases from J, the junction contained 11 bases not matched to a gene. Per the germline V gene, CDR1 is GTSNPN and CDR2 is SVGIG (reference sequence). This CDR3 spans 13 amino acids. The CDR3 region is CAWAGTRGEAQYF. CDR3 coding DNA: TGTGCCTGGGCCGGGACTAGGGGGGAGGCCCAGTACTTC.

This clone showed up just once. This chain links TRBV5-1 with TRBJ2-1, with D perhaps matching TRBD2 (6 bases). V was trimmed by 4 bases and J by 4 bases, leaving 15 bases between them. CDR1 is SGHRS and CDR2 is YFSETQ in the germline V gene. This CDR3 has 15 amino acids. DNA of the CDR3: TGCGCCAGCAGCCCGGACGCGGGAAGGTACAATGAGCAGTTCTTC. It is translated as CASSPDAGRYNEQFF.

The genes are TRBV2 and TRBJ2-5; tentatively, D is TRBD2 (5 bases). Germline V lookup: CDR1 SNHLY, CDR2 FYNNEI. Deletions cut 6 bases from V and 1 base from J, with 6 bases between. CDR3 length: 12 residues. The CDR3 DNA follows: TGTGCCAGCAGGAGGGTCCAAGAGACCCAGTACTTC. This encodes CASRRVQETQYF.

Points on this clone: At one end, the junction sequence differs from germline, possibly due to a read error. J is TRBJ2-3 and V is TRBV18; maybe TRBD2 (7 bases). CDR3 length: 16 residues. Germline values: CDR1 KGHSH, CDR2 LQKENI. This CDR3 reads CASSPNRGASRDTQYF. The CDR3 DNA reads TGTGCCAGCTCACCCAACCGGGGGGCTAGCAGAGATACGCAGTATTTT. Full variable domain (outside the CDR3, taken from reference TRBV18 and TRBJ2-3): NAGVMQNPRHLVRRRGQEARLRCSPMKGHSHVYWYRQLPEEGLKFMVYLQKENIIDESGMPKERFSAEFPKEGPSILRIQQVVRGDSAAYFCASSPNRGASRDTQYFGPGTRLTVL.

The chain has TRBV9 and TRBJ2-2, with 7 bases identical to TRBD2. Per the germline V gene, CDR1 is SGDLS and CDR2 is YYNGEE. Germline trimming cut 3 bases from V and 4 bases from J; bases unmatched to any gene: 6. The CDR3 has 15 residues. CDR3 amino acids: CASSASGEPTGELFF. In DNA form, the CDR3 reads TGTGCCAGCAGCGCGAGCGGGGAACCCACCGGGGAGCTGTTTTTT.

The chain uses TRBV19 and TRBJ1-5; D gene uncertain. The length of the CDR3 is 15 residues. V was cut by 1 base and J by 9 bases, with 16 bases left in between. Germline V gene data show CDR1 as LNHDA and CDR2 as SQIVND (reference sequence). The CDR3 DNA reads as TGTGCCAGTAGTATAGTCTCAGGCTCCGGGAGGCCCCAGCATTTT. It specifies CASSIVSGSGRPQHF.

This chain connects TRBV30 to TRBJ1-2; 7 nucleotides match TRBD1. The CDR3 loop spans 12 amino acids. From germline, CDR1 is GTSNPN and CDR2 SVGIG (reference sequence). V lost 4 bases to trimming and J lost 6 bases; unmatched junction nucleotides: 5. CDR3 loop: CAWNTGEDGYTF. CDR3 in DNA: TGTGCCTGGAATACAGGGGAGGATGGCTACACCTTC.

The J gene is TRBJ1-1, the V gene TRBV5-6; perhaps TRBD1 as D (5 bases). The V and J ends lost 0 bases and 1 base respectively, with 10 bases between them. Germline V gene sequence: CDR1 SGHDT, CDR2 YYEEEE. The CDR3 runs to 15 residues. CDR3 in amino acids: CASSLAGGSNTEAFF. In DNA form, the CDR3 reads TGTGCCAGCAGCTTGGCGGGGGGATCGAACACTGAAGCTTTCTTT.

The chain's CDR3 is CASSPARQGEKLFF. As DNA, the CDR3 is TGTGCCAGCTCACCAGCCAGGCAGGGCGAAAAACTGTTTTTT. The chain couples TRBV18 to TRBJ1-4, with TRBD1 as a possible D gene (5 bases). V lost 2 bases and J 8 bases, leaving 12 bases between the germline ends. The germline V gene encodes CDR1 KGHSH and CDR2 LQKENI. The CDR3 contains 14 residues.

The chain employs TRBV28 and TRBJ2-7; perhaps TRBD1 as D (6 bases). There are 12 residues in the CDR3. The V end lost 7 bases, the J end lost 3 bases, and 10 bases lay between the germline ends. Per germline, CDR1 MDHEN and CDR2 SYDVKM. This chain's CDR3 is CASKTGNYEQYF. Here the CDR3 DNA reads TGTGCCAGCAAAACAGGGAACTACGAGCAGTACTTC. The whole variable domain, remainder taken from reference TRBV28 and TRBJ2-7, is DVKVTQSSRYLVKRTGEKVFLECVQDMDHENMFWYRQDPGLGLRLIYFSYDVKMKEKGDIPEGYSVSREKKERFSLILESASTNQTSMYLCASKTGNYEQYFGPGTRLTVT.

The rearrangement joins TRBV2 to TRBJ1-2, with a weak D call TRBD1 (5 bases). The CDR3 extends over 12 amino acids. Trimming left V 8 bases short and J 6 bases short, with 13 bases between. The germline CDR1 and CDR2 sequences are SNHLY and FYNNEI. CDR3 nucleotides: TGTGCCAGCCGGGGGGAGTTTGATGGCTACACCTTC. This gives the protein CASRGEFDGYTF.

V gene TRBV19 combines with J gene TRBJ2-1; unclear D gene. Per germline, CDR1 LNHDA and CDR2 SQIVND (reference sequence). Trimming took off 11 bases at V and 6 bases at J, with 14 bases between the two ends. CDR3 size: 12 residues. DNA of the CDR3: TGTGCCGCAGGTTCACTGGGCAATGAGCAGTTCTTC. Its protein product is CAAGSLGNEQFF. The full variable domain, its missing parts supplied by reference TRBV19 and TRBJ2-1, is DGGITQSPKYLFRKEGQNVTLSCEQNLNHDAMYWYRQDPGQGLRLIYYSQIVNDFQKGDIAEGYSVSREKKESFPLTVTSAQKNPTAFYLCAAGSLGNEQFFGPGTRLTVL.

This chain connects TRBV12-5 to TRBJ1-5; D gene ambiguous. Germline CDR1 LGHNT, CDR2 FRNRAP. The CDR3 is made up of 15 amino acids. V gave up 2 bases and J gave up 6 bases, with 14 bases separating them. The CDR3 region has the DNA TGTGCTAGTGGTTTGTTACCGGGTGCACCTCAGCCCCAGCATTTT. It specifies CASGLLPGAPQPQHF.

This chain links TRBV7-3 with TRBJ1-5; 8 bases are a match to TRBD1. V was clipped by 4 bases and J by 5 bases; unmatched bases: 10. CDR3 length: 16 amino acids. The germline V gene has CDR1 SGHTA and CDR2 FQGTGA. CDR3 region: CASSYGQGMSYQPQHF. CDR3 DNA sequence: TGTGCCAGCAGCTACGGACAGGGAATGTCCTATCAGCCCCAGCATTTT.

This chain uses TRBV25-1 with TRBJ2-5; no clear D. Germline CDR1 is MGHDK and CDR2 is SYGVNS. V was clipped by 5 bases and J by 5 bases, with 12 bases between them. The CDR3 has 13 residues. This CDR3 reads CASSTPAPETQYF. CDR3 bases: TGTGCCAGCAGTACCCCTGCGCCCGAGACCCAGTACTTC.

The chain couples TRBV5-4 to TRBJ2-1; 9 nucleotides line up with TRBD2. The J segment lost 3 bases and the V segment lost 0 bases, leaving 1 base of the junction unmatched. CDR1 and CDR2 from the germline V gene are SGHNT and YYREEE (reference sequence). This CDR3 has 15 residues. Here the CDR3 DNA reads TGTGCCAGCAGCTTGGGACTAGCGGACTACAATGAGCAGTTCTTC. Protein: CASSLGLADYNEQFF.

The chain carries TRBV19 and TRBJ2-7; 7 bases are shared with TRBD1. Per the germline V gene, CDR1 is LNHDA and CDR2 is SQIVND (reference sequence). The CDR3 sequence is 14 residues long. V trimming: 5 bases; J trimming: 6 bases; junction bases outside the gene matches: 10. CDR3 bases: TGTGCCAGTAGTGTCCAAGACAGGGTTGGCGAGCAGTACTTC. Its translation is CASSVQDRVGEQYF.

The chain carries TRBV7-6 and TRBJ2-1, with 10 bases identical to TRBD2. The CDR3 contains 15 residues. Germline CDR1 reads SGHVS; CDR2 reads FNYEAQ. The ends lost 4 bases at V and 2 bases at J; junction bases unmatched: 2. The DNA for the CDR3 is TGTGCCAGCAGCTATAGCGGGAGGACCTACAATGAGCAGTTCTTC. It specifies CASSYSGRTYNEQFF.

The V and J genes are TRBV5-1 and TRBJ2-2; D possibly corresponds to TRBD1 (5 bases). The CDR3 consists of 14 residues. V was clipped by 4 bases and J by 5 bases, with 12 bases between them. Germline V gives CDR1 SGHRS, CDR2 YFSETQ. The CDR3 DNA reads as TGCGCCAGCAGCATAGATGACAGAACCGGGGAGCTGTTTTTT. It codes for CASSIDDRTGELFF.

V is TRBV27 and J is TRBJ1-2; D unclear. The CDR3 is made up of 14 amino acids. Germline V gives CDR1 MNHEY, CDR2 SMNVEV (reference sequence). The V end was cut by 3 bases, the J end by 4 bases, with 12 bases between. In nucleotides, the CDR3 is TGTGCCAGCAGTTTCCGGGGAACAACCTATGGCTACACCTTC. As protein: CASSFRGTTYGYTF.